Below are 20 T cell receptor beta chains sequenced from a single sample in a study of radiotherapy plus CTLA-4 blockade in lung cancer. This table comes from immunoSEQ multiplex PCR, and its TCRdb copy is limited to in-frame clones, with some not included. The data contain about 98,000 clones, about 90% of them seen just once; the ten biggest clones take up about 5.3%. Specimen: peripheral blood, collected from a patient treated with radiotherapy plus ipilimumab. The origin of the receptors is a human donor with non-small cell lung cancer that progressed on radiotherapy plus ipilimumab.

The chain links TRBV9 to TRBJ2-3, with 9 bases lining up with TRBD2. Germline CDR1 SGDLS, CDR2 YYNGEE. The V gene end was trimmed by 0 bases and the J gene end by 5 bases; junction bases not matched to a gene: 1. The CDR3 spans 14 residues. CDR3 protein: CASSVGGREDTQYF. The CDR3 nucleotides read TGTGCCAGCAGCGTAGGCGGGAGGGAAGATACGCAGTATTTT. Filled out from reference TRBV9 and TRBJ2-3, the complete variable domain reads DSGVTQTPKHLITATGQRVTLRCSPRSGDLSVYWYQQSLDQGLQFLIQYYNGEERAKGNILERFSAQQFPDLHSELNLSSLELGDSALYFCASSVGGREDTQYFGPGTRLTVL.

V and J are TRBV5-8 and TRBJ2-1; 10 bases map to TRBD2. The CDR3 sequence is 14 residues long. With 5 bases clipped from V and 7 bases from J, the junction kept 6 bases outside the gene matches. CDR1 is SGHTS, CDR2 YDEGEE, per germline. For the CDR3, the DNA is TGTGCCAGCAGTGCGGGACTAGCGCCGAATGAGCAGTTCTTC. Encoded protein: CASSAGLAPNEQFF.

This rearrangement joins TRBV29-1 to TRBJ2-5; the D is unclear. Germline V gene lookup returns CDR1 SQVTM and CDR2 ANQGSEA. This CDR3 spans 12 amino acids. V was clipped by 0 bases and J by 4 bases, with 6 bases between them. This CDR3 is CSVEEALETQYF. The CDR3 bases are TGCAGCGTTGAAGAGGCCTTAGAGACCCAGTACTTC.

This chain joins TRBV5-4 and TRBJ1-1; the D is unclear. This CDR3 has 14 amino acids. The germline V gene encodes CDR1 SGHNT and CDR2 YYREEE (reference sequence). V was cut by 0 bases and J by 12 bases, with 18 bases left in between. As DNA, the CDR3 is TGTGCCAGCAGCTTGGCGGCTGGTAAGGACGGACCTTTCTTT. It is translated as CASSLAAGKDGPFF.

CDR3 protein: CASSWGTGKSDEQYF. The CDR3 bases are TGCGCCAGCAGCTGGGGGACAGGGAAAAGCGACGAGCAGTACTTC. The chain recombines TRBV5-1 with TRBJ2-7; TRBD1 matches at 9 bases. The trim removed 3 bases at V and 5 bases at J, leaving 9 bases unmatched. The CDR3 is 15 residues long. Per the germline V gene, CDR1 is SGHRS and CDR2 is YFSETQ.

The chain combines TRBV5-4 with TRBJ2-1; D is unresolved. CDR1 and CDR2 from the germline V gene are SGHNT and YYREEE (reference sequence). The CDR3 totals 17 residues. V lost 4 bases and J 2 bases, leaving 19 bases between the germline ends. As DNA, the CDR3 is TGTGCCAGCAGCCCTGGAAGAATGACGACTCCCTACAATGAGCAGTTCTTC. This codes for CASSPGRMTTPYNEQFF.

The chain carries TRBV19 and TRBJ2-7, with 8 bases fitting TRBD1. V shed 6 bases and J 7 bases; nucleotides not matched to a gene: 14. The CDR3 loop spans 15 amino acids. The germline CDR1 and CDR2 sequences are LNHDA and SQIVND (reference sequence). CDR3: CASSKQGGPLLEQYF. The CDR3 coding sequence is TGTGCCAGTAGCAAACAGGGGGGACCCCTTTTGGAGCAGTACTTC.

The rearrangement links TRBV4-2 to TRBJ2-1, with D perhaps TRBD2 (6 bases). The germline CDR1 and CDR2 sequences are LGHNA and YNFKEQ. The V and J ends lost 3 bases and 0 bases respectively, with 12 bases between them. The CDR3 runs to 16 residues. The DNA of the CDR3 is TGTGCCAGCAGCCACATAGCGGCGACCTCCTACAATGAGCAGTTCTTC. As protein: CASSHIAATSYNEQFF.

The chain carries TRBV29-1 and TRBJ2-3; the D is unclear. Germline assignment: CDR1 SQVTM and CDR2 ANQGSEA. CDR3 length: 12 amino acids. The V end lost 4 bases, the J end lost 4 bases, and 9 bases lay between the germline ends. The CDR3: CSVGTTSDTQYF. DNA of the CDR3: TGCAGCGTTGGAACTACCTCAGATACGCAGTATTTT.

The chain has TRBV5-1 and TRBJ2-5; 10 nucleotides align to TRBD1. J was trimmed by 2 bases and V by 1 base; bases with no gene match: 5. The CDR3 loop spans 16 amino acids. Germline lookup yields CDR1 SGHRS and CDR2 YFSETQ. The CDR3 DNA sequence: TGCGCCAGCAGCTTGTCCGGGACAGGGGTACAAGAGACCCAGTACTTC. This gives the protein CASSLSGTGVQETQYF.

The chain couples TRBV6-6 to TRBJ1-3; possibly TRBD1 for D (6 bases). Per germline, CDR1 MNHNY and CDR2 SVGAGI (reference sequence). The V gene lost 6 bases and the J gene lost 4 bases, with 16 bases spanning the gap. The CDR3 extends over 15 amino acids. The CDR3: CASSSASGAGNTIYF. CDR3 nucleotide sequence: TGTGCCAGCAGCTCGGCCTCGGGGGCAGGAAACACCATATATTTT.

The chain combines TRBV18 with TRBJ2-1, with TRBD2 matching over 10 bases. Looked up from germline, CDR1 is KGHSH and CDR2 is LQKENI. Unmatched junction bases numbered 6, after V lost 0 bases and J lost 4 bases. This CDR3 is built from 17 residues. The CDR3 nucleotides read TGTGCCAGCTCACCACCGGGGGTAGCGGGAGGATACAATGAGCAGTTCTTC. Its protein product is CASSPPGVAGGYNEQFF.

V and J are TRBV19 and TRBJ1-2, with 12 bases aligning to TRBD1. Germline V CDR1 and CDR2: LNHDA, SQIVND (reference sequence). The CDR3 sequence is 14 residues long. With V trimmed by 5 bases and J by 8 bases, 6 bases remained unmatched. As DNA, the CDR3 is TGTGCCAGTAGTTCGGGACAGGGGGCTAAAGGCTACACCTTC. Residues: CASSSGQGAKGYTF.

This clone was found once. The chain links TRBV6-6 to TRBJ1-5; 8 bases match TRBD1. This CDR3 comprises 14 residues. After removal of 5 bases from V and 7 bases from J, the junction contained 7 bases not matched to a gene. Germline CDR1 is MNHNY and CDR2 is SVGAGI (reference sequence). For the CDR3, the DNA is TGTGCCAGCAGTACCGGACAGGGCCAACAGCCCCAGCATTTT. Protein sequence: CASSTGQGQQPQHF.

This chain uses TRBV5-6 with TRBJ1-2; D is undetermined. CDR1 is SGHDT and CDR2 is YYEEEE in the germline V gene. CDR3 length: 14 amino acids. Trimming took off 1 base at V and 1 base at J, with 8 bases between the two ends. The CDR3 reads CASSLNRLNYGYTF. In DNA, the CDR3 is TGTGCCAGCAGCTTGAACAGACTTAACTATGGCTACACCTTC. The full variable domain, completed using reference TRBV5-6 and TRBJ1-2, is DAGVTQSPTHLIKTRGQQVTLRCSPKSGHDTVSWYQQALGQGPQFIFQYYEEEERQRGNFPDRFSGHQFPNYSSELNVNALLLGDSALYLCASSLNRLNYGYTFGSGTRLTVV.

A single count supports this clone. The chain links TRBV12-5 to TRBJ2-3, with D possibly TRBD2 on 6 matching bases. The length of the CDR3 is 15 residues. Germline loops: CDR1 LGHNT, CDR2 FRNRAP. Trimming removed 3 bases from V and 4 bases from J, with 14 bases in between. The CDR3 nucleotides read TGTGCTAGTGGTTTTGGAGGGTCCGTATCAGATACGCAGTATTTT. Its translation: CASGFGGSVSDTQYF.

The chain joins TRBV4-1 to TRBJ1-1; TRBD1 might be the D (5 bases). V was pared by 1 base and J by 1 base, with 16 bases between. Per germline, CDR1 MGHRA and CDR2 YSYEKL. This CDR3 has 17 residues. DNA for the CDR3: TGCGCCAGCAGCCAAGGGGTAAACGGGGCCCAGAACACTGAAGCTTTCTTT. Amino acids: CASSQGVNGAQNTEAFF.

This clone was counted only a few times. V usage is TRBV7-9 and J usage is TRBJ2-7; 7 bases are a match to TRBD1. The CDR3 spans 15 residues. Trimming at V came to 3 bases and at J to 5 bases, leaving 10 bases not matched to a gene. Germline V lookup: CDR1 SEHNR, CDR2 FQNEAQ (reference sequence). This CDR3 is CASSFAPGQQHEQYF. The CDR3 DNA sequence: TGTGCCAGCAGCTTCGCGCCGGGACAGCAACACGAGCAGTACTTC.

The chain links TRBV5-4 to TRBJ2-1; TRBD2 matches at 11 bases. V gave up 4 bases and J gave up 9 bases; unmatched junction bases: 12. CDR1 SGHNT and CDR2 YYREEE come from the germline V gene (reference sequence). CDR3 length: 16 residues. Here the CDR3 DNA reads TGTGCCAGCAGCGCCCTAGCGGGAGGCCCAGTCGGTGAGCAGTTCTTC. It yields the protein CASSALAGGPVGEQFF.

The chain combines TRBV6-5 with TRBJ2-1, with TRBD2 matching 7 bases. In germline, CDR1 is MNHEY, CDR2 SVGAGI. The CDR3 loop spans 15 amino acids. V lost 4 bases and J lost 3; bases outside the gene matches: 6. This CDR3 reads CASSLPGGSYNEQFF. For the CDR3, the DNA is TGTGCCAGCAGTTTGCCGGGCGGGAGCTACAATGAGCAGTTCTTC.